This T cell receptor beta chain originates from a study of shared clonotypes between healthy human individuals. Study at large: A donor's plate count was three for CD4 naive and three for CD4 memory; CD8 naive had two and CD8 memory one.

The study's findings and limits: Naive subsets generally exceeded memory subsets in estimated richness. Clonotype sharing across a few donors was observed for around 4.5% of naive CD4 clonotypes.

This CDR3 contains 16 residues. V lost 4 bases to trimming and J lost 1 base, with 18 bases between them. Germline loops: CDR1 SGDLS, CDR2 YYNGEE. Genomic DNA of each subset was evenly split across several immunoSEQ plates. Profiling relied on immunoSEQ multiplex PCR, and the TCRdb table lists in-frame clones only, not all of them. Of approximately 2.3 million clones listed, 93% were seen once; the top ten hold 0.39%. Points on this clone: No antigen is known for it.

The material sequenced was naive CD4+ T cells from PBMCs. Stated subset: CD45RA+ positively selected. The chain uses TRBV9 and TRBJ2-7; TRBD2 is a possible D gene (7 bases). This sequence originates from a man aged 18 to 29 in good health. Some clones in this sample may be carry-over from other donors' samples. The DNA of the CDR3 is TGTGCCAGCAGCCCCAGGGGCAGCGGGGCTTCCTACGAGCAGTACTTC. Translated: CASSPRGSGASYEQYF.